The T cell receptor beta chain under discussion was sequenced for a study of cytomegalovirus exposure and HLA in healthy donors (dated by TCRdb to about 2017). A note on the overall study: In an earlier analysis of some 610 of the donors, 276 Gb of sequence data and some 100 million unique TCR beta sequences from 150 million to 200 million T cells were reported. An early release that covered roughly 600 HLA-typed donors contained 300 to 350 gigabases of sequencing data and 85 million to 100 million unique TCR sequences. The genetic ancestry cluster associated with self-reported Caucasian donors included 70% to 85% of the roughly 360 genotyped donors. The aim of the study was to test whether cataloging public T cell receptors could identify signatures of past pathogen exposure. The T cell repertoires of 670 or so subjects were profiled by immunosequencing and related to cytomegalovirus serostatus. Besides the first cohort of hundreds of subjects, a separate validation cohort made up of over 95 different subjects was used. To predict cytomegalovirus infection status, the study combined high-throughput TCR immunosequencing, statistical association of individual TCRs with disease status, and machine learning. In a later analysis, previously published TCR beta repertoires from several hundred donors were re-analyzed and high-resolution HLA genotyping was added so that TCR occurrence patterns could be studied. In the later analysis, no new phenotypic data were used to find candidate immune exposures; instead, reliance was placed on TCR beta sequences and their occurrence across donors. To decide whether each TCR beta V gene segment behaved as functional or pseudogenic, an earlier analysis of approximately 590 of the donors relied on high-throughput TCR beta sequencing. Donor age, sex, ethnicity and CMV serostatus were collected together with the repertoire data. A later genetic analysis took genome-wide SNP genotypes for about 65% of the 666 donors and used that subset as a discovery cohort. Every repertoire in the discovery cohort had been generated on one and the same sequencing platform. Both class I and class II loci were covered by HLA typing, at four-digit resolution. Typing coverage varied by locus: roughly 629-640 donors for A, B, C, DRB1 and DQB1; approximately 500 for DQA1; over 600 for DPA1; some 470 for DPB1. A handful of DR-DQ haplotypes were treated as single units for association and clustering because of strong linkage in the cohort. Among 398 genotyped donors of the cohort, an average of around 240,000 unique TCR beta nucleotide sequences were sequenced per donor, 15% to 20% of them non-productive.

In total, approximately 610 healthy bone marrow donors made up the cohort. At the time of sampling, every cohort member was nominally healthy, though immune exposures that went unrecorded were likely present. The donor tested CMV seropositive, placing the donor among the 250 to 300 seropositive members of the cohort. Each donor provided a peripheral blood sample, and peripheral blood mononuclear cells were used for TCR beta sequencing. Genomic DNA was extracted from the blood cell samples with the Qiagen DNeasy Blood Extraction Kit. What the authors observed across the whole study: A further reported finding was that TCR beta sequences accurately predicted the HLA-A and HLA-B alleles for most subjects in the first cohort. In vitro tests confirmed that three of the cytomegalovirus-associated TCR beta chains recognize cytomegalovirus antigens. Because some donors lacked HLA typing at each locus, the association tests relied only on the typed subset. Specific HLA alleles were associated with 18,000 or so TCR beta sequences at a false discovery rate of 0.05 in a later analysis. In a later analysis, TCR association rates were found to vary across HLA loci, with the most associated TCRs seen for DRB1 alleles and the fewest for HLA-C alleles. In a later analysis, most CMV-associated TCR beta chains were found to appear HLA-restricted, with HLA associations seemingly driven largely by CMV exposure. When HLA alleles, especially DR and DQ, strongly co-occurred, TCR associations were difficult to assign to individual alleles. While some public TCRs were present in many individuals, most TCR sequences turned up only very rarely across donors. A total of fewer than 200 TCR beta chains were listed by the study as associated with cytomegalovirus. The presence/absence analyses assumed that sequencing depth was roughly uniform across donors, and that assumption may not be true. For the cohort, immune exposure information was limited to CMV serostatus. Broadly in line with IMGT annotations, most TCR beta V segments showed up in productive rearrangements about 90% or about 30% of the time in an earlier analysis of around 600 of the donors. In a later genetic analysis, a missense DCLRE1C variant was associated with V-gene and J-gene trimming of TCR beta chains, and the association was replicated in an independent cohort. In a later genetic analysis, fewer N-insertions in productive TCRs were reported among donors in an Asian-associated ancestry cluster than the 666-donor mean. Linkage disequilibrium might explain the correlated functional status among segregating V segments, but an unknown experimental factor could not be ruled out. The classifier was reported to diagnose cytomegalovirus status with high specificity and sensitivity in both the original cohort and the validation cohort. Over 15 rarely observed V segments, including chromosome 9 orphons, were excluded from the earlier analysis of several hundred of the donors because counts were too low. In a later analysis, HLA-associated TCR beta chains showed more clonal expansion and lower generation probabilities than non-associated chains that were equally common. Only TCR beta chains were sequenced in this cohort, and the absence of alpha or paired-chain data limited detectable features. It was suggested by the authors that the approach could potentially be generalized to other disease states and immunological phenotypes. In a later analysis, several top co-occurrence clusters were reported to appear linked to parvovirus B19, influenza, CMV and Epstein-Barr virus. Because the 87-base-pair reads could not distinguish some IMGT-functional V segments, including TRBV6-2 and TRBV6-3, those segments were excluded. A cluster of highly shared sequence variants was judged likely to be a technical artifact of the sequencing pipeline.

As concerns this clone: Its cognate antigen has yet to be identified. No per-base quality is available; no much larger clone lies one base away.

According to the germline V gene, CDR1 reads MNHEY and CDR2 reads SVGAGI. The CDR3, from cysteine to phenylalanine, totals 13 residues. Only the CDR3 DNA stays, 39 bases, in frame from base 1. V and J lose 7 bases and 1 base, and a span of 10 bases separates them. Libraries were built with the immunoSEQ multiplex PCR assay. The multiplex PCR relied on a mix of 60 forward primers for TCR Vbeta segments and 13 reverse primers for TCR Jbeta segments. The CDR3 region of rearranged TCR beta genes was amplified from genomic DNA by a multiplex PCR assay. The amplified TCR beta libraries were sequenced on the Illumina HiSeq System as 87-base-pair reads. For the original study's pipeline: In a later analysis, about 80 million unique TCR beta chains were counted across the 650 to 750 repertoires, and roughly 11 million of these chains were shared by at least two donors. A nearest-neighbor algorithm error-corrected the raw reads and collapsed the reads into unique sequences, merging closely related sequences to remove PCR and sequencing errors. Alignment of CDR3 sequences to IMGT reference sequences was used to assign V, D and J gene segments. For a sequence to be retained, a match of at least six nucleotides was required to both a V gene segment and a J gene segment. Rearrangements were called productive when the CDR3 lacked stop codons and stayed in frame with V and J; all others were non-productive. Following IMGT convention, CDR3 was defined as the stretch from the second conserved V-encoded cysteine up to the conserved J-encoded phenylalanine. Sequences without an unambiguous match to a single V gene segment were excluded from the earlier analysis of 587 of the donors. An earlier analysis of 587 of the donors classified V segments as functional when productive rearrangements were above 56.7% and as segregating when the standard deviation between donors was above 5%. To diagnose cytomegalovirus status from the catalog of TCR beta chain sequences, a statistical classification framework was built. In a later analysis, V and J genes were assigned by comparing TCR nucleotide sequences against IMGT/GENE-DB human TR gene sequences. In a later analysis, CDR3 sequences and most-parsimonious VDJ recombination scenarios were assigned using the TCRdist pipeline. In a later analysis, every TCR beta chain was defined by the combination of its CDR3 amino acid sequence and its V-gene family, and reads without a unique V-gene family were dropped. In a later analysis, several hundred highly shared, low-generation-probability nucleotide sequences were removed to address suspected cross-contamination and a sequencing artifact. In a later analysis, a clonal expansion index was calculated for each public chain from normalized within-repertoire ranks of inferred template counts. Generation probabilities in a later analysis came from a VDJ recombination model fitted to out-of-frame rearrangements, and those results were checked against IGoR. Hypergeometric tests were used in a later analysis to score TCR-TCR, TCR-HLA and TCR-CMV co-occurrence, with a repertoire-size bias correction applied to the TCR pairs. In a later analysis, false discovery rates were estimated by permuting HLA or CMV assignments 20 times. In a later analysis, co-occurring TCRs were grouped using DBSCAN, and TCRdist sequence similarity was added for clustering within HLA-allele-positive subsets. Repertoires with fewer than 30,000 or more than 120,000 public chains were left out of co-occurrence clustering, as were five repertoires with anomalous nucleotide sharing. Drawn from immuneACCESS, this table holds only the in-frame rearrangements with V and J called that TCRdb kept. Clones are partly lost; checked studies trace under half to an unresolved V gene and leave the rest unexplained. The V and J calls and the clone size are those of that table, but D and trimming were determined from the DNA. Counted in this sample were 85,000 to 100,000 clones; approximately 80% of them appeared once. The ten largest account for about 3.1% of the sample.

This receptor was identified in a male donor in good health and CMV-seropositive. The sequencing input was PBMCs. The chain is assembled from TRBV6-5 and TRBJ2-5; possibly the D gene is TRBD2, per 6 matching bases. The CDR3 protein sequence reads: CASTRTTQETQYF. The base sequence is TGTGCCAGCACCAGGACTACCCAAGAGACCCAGTACTTC.